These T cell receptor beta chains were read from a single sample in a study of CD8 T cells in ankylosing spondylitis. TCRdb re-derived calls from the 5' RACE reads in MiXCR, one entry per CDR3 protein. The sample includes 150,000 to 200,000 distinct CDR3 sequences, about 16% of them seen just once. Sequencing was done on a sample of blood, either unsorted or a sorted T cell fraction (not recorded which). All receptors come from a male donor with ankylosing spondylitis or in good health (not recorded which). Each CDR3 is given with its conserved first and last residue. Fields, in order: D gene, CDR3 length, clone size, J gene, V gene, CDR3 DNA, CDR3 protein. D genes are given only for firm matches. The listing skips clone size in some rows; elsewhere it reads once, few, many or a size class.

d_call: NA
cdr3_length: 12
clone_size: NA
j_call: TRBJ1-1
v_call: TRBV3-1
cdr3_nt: TGTGCCAGCAGCCAAGAAGGGTTTGAAGCTTTCTTT
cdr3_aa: CASSQEGFEAFF

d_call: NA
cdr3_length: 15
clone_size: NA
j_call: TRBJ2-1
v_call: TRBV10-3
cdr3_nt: TGTGCCATCAGTGAGTCGAGCGGGCCCTTGAATGAGCAGTTCTTC
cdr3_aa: CAISESSGPLNEQFF

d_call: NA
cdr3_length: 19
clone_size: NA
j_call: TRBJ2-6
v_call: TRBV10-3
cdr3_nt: TGTGCCATCAGCGCATTATGGGACAACCGTAGCTCTGGGGCCAACGTCCTGACTTTC
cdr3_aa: CAISALWDNRSSGANVLTF

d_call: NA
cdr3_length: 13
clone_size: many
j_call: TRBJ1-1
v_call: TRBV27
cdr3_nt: TGTGCCAGCAGTTCCTCCACAGGGACTGAAGCTTTCTTT
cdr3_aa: CASSSSTGTEAFF

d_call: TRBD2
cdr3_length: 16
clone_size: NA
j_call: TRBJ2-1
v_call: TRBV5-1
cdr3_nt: TGCGCCAGCAACCTGGGTAGCGGGAGGGCCAACAATGAGCAGTTCTTC
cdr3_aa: CASNLGSGRANNEQFF

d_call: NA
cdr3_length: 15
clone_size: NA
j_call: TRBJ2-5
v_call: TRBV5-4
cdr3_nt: TGTGCCAGCAGCTTGATAACGGCCACCCAAGAGACCCAGTACTTC
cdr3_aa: CASSLITATQETQYF

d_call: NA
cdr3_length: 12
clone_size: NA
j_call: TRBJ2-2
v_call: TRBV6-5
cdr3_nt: TGTGCCAACAAACACGGGGACGGGGAGCTGTTTTTT
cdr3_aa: CANKHGDGELFF

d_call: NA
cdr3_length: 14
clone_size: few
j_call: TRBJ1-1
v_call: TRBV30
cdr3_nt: TGTGCCTGGAGTAGGACGGGGGGCTGGACTGAAGCTTTCTTT
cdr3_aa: CAWSRTGGWTEAFF

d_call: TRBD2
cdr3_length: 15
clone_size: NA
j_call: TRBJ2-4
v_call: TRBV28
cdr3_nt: TGTGCCAGCGTTAGCGGGAGGTGGGCCAAAAACATTCAGTACTTC
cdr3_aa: CASVSGRWAKNIQYF

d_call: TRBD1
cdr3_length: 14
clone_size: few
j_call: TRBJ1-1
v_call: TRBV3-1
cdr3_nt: TGTGCCAGCAGGCAGGGGGCAACTCACACTGAAGCTTTCTTT
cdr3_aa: CASRQGATHTEAFF

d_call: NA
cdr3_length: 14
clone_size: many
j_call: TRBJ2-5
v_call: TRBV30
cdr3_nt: TGTGCCTGGAATCTCCGCGCAGGGAAAGAGACCCAGTACTTC
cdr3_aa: CAWNLRAGKETQYF

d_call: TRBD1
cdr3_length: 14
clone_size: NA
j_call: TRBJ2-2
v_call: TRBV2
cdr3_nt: TGTGCCAGCAGTAGGGACAGAAACACCGGGGAGCTGTTTTTT
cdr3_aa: CASSRDRNTGELFF

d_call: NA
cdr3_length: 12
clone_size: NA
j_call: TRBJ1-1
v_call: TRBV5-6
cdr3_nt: TGTGCCAGCAGCTCAGGGGTTACTGAAGCTTTCTTT
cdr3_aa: CASSSGVTEAFF

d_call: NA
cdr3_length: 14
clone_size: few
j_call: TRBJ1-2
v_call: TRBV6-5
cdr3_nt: TGTGCCAGCAGTGAACAGGGTACGGGCATCGTCTACACCTTC
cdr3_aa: CASSEQGTGIVYTF

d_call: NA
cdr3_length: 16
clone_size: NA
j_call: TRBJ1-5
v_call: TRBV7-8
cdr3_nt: TGTGCCAGCAGCTTAGCGATCGGGGCCGCCAATCAGCCCCAGCATTTT
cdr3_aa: CASSLAIGAANQPQHF

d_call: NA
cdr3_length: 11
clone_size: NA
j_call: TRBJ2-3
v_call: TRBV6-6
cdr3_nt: TGTGCCAGCACACCGGGAGATACGCAGTATTTT
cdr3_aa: CASTPGDTQYF

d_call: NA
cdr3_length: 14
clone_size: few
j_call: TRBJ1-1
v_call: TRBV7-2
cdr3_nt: TGTGCCAGCAGCCCCCCGGGGGTATCGCCTGAAGCTTTCTTT
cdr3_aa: CASSPPGVSPEAFF

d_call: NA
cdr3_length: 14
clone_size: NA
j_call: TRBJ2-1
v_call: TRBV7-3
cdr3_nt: TGTGCCAGCAGCACCCCTCTCTCCTACAATGAGCAGTTCTTC
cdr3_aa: CASSTPLSYNEQFF

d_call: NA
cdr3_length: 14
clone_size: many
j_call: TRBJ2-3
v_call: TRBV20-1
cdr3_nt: TGCAGTGCTATGAAACAGATGAGCACAGATACGCAGTATTTT
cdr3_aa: CSAMKQMSTDTQYF

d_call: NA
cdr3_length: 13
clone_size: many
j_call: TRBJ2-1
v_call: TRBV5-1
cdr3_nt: TGCGCCAGCAGCTTGGGAGACACTATTGAGCAGTTCTTC
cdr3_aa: CASSLGDTIEQFF

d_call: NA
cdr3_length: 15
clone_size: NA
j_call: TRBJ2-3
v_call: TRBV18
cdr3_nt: TGTGCCAGCTCACCAGCGGGACTTCGCGGAGATACGCAGTATTTT
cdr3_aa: CASSPAGLRGDTQYF

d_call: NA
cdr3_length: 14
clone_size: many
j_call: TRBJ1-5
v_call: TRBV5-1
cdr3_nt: TGCGCCAGCAGCGTGGACAATCCCGGTCAGCCCCAGCATTTT
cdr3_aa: CASSVDNPGQPQHF

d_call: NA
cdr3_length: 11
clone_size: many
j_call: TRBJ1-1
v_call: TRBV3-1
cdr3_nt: TGTGCCAGCAGCGTCGGCACTGAAGCTTTCTTT
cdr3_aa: CASSVGTEAFF

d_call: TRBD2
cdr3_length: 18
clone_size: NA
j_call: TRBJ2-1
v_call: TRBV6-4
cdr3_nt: TGTGCCAGCAGGGACCCTTTTGGGCTAGGGGAGGGCGACAATGAGCAGTTCTTC
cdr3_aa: CASRDPFGLGEGDNEQFF

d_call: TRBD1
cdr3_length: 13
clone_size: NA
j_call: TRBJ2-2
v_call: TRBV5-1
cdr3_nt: TGCGCCAGCGGGACAGGGAACACCGGGGAGCTGCTTTTT
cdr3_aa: CASGTGNTGELLF

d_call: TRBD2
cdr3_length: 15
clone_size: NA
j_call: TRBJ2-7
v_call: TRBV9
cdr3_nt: TGTGTCAGCAGCGTAGAGGCTAGCGGCTCCTACGAGCAGTACTTC
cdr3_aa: CVSSVEASGSYEQYF

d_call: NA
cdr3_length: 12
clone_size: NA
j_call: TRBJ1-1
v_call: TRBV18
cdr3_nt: TGTGCCAGCTCACCACGAGGGGGGGAAGCTTTCTTT
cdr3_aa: CASSPRGGEAFF

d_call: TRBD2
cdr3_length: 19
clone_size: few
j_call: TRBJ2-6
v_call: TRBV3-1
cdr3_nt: TGTGCCAGCAGCCAAAACTCACTAGCGGGAGGGACTGGGGCCAACGTCCTGACTTTC
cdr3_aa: CASSQNSLAGGTGANVLTF

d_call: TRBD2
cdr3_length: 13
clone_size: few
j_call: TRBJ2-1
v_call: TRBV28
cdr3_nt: TGTGCCAGCAGTTTTCCGGGACTAAGTGAGCAGTTCTTC
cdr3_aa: CASSFPGLSEQFF

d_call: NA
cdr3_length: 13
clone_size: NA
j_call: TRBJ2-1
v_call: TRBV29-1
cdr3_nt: TGCAGCGTTGGGTACCTCTCCTACAATGAGCAGTTCTTC
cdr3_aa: CSVGYLSYNEQFF

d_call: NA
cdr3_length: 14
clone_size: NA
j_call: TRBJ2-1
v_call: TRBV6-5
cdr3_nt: TGTGCCAGCAGTTATAAGGGTACGAGGGGTGAGCAGTTCTTC
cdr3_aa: CASSYKGTRGEQFF

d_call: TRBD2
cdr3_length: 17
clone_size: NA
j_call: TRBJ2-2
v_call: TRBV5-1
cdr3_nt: TGCGCCAGCAGCTTGTACACTAGCGGGGTGAACACCGGGGAGCTGTTTTTT
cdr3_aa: CASSLYTSGVNTGELFF

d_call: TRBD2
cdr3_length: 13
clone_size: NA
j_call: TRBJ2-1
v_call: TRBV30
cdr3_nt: TGTGCCTGGACTAGCGGGGGTGGGTATGAGCAGTTCTTC
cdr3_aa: CAWTSGGGYEQFF

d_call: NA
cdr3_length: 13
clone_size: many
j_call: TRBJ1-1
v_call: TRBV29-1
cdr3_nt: TGCAGCGTTCTTACAGGGACCAACACTGAAGCTTTCTTT
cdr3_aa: CSVLTGTNTEAFF

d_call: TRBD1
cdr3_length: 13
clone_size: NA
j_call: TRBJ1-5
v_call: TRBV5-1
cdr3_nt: TGCGCCAGCAGCTTCAGGACAGGCGGGCCCCAGCATTTT
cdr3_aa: CASSFRTGGPQHF

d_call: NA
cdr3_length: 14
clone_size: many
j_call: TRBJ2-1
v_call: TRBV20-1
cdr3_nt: TGCAGTGCTCCCCGGCAGGGGAACAACAATGAGCAGTTCTTC
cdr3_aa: CSAPRQGNNNEQFF

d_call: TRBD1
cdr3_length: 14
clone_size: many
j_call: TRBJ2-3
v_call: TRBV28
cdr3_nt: TGTGCCAGCAGCTCGGGACAGGGGGCCCATACGCAGTATTTT
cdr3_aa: CASSSGQGAHTQYF

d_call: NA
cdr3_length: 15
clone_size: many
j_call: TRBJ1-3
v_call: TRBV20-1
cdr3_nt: TGCAGTGCCAACATTGACCGCGGCCCAGGAAACACCATATATTTT
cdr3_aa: CSANIDRGPGNTIYF

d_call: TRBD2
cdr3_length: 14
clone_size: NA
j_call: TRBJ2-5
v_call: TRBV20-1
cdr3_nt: TGCAGTGCTAGCAAACTAGCGGGATGGGAGACCCAGTACTTC
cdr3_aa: CSASKLAGWETQYF

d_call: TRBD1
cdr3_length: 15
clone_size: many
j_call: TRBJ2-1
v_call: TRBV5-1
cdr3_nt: TGCGCCAGCAGGGAGGGACAGGGAAAATACAATGAGCAGTTCTTC
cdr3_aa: CASREGQGKYNEQFF

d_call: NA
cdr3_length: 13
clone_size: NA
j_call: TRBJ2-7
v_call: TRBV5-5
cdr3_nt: TGTGCCAGCAGCTTTAGCGGAAACTACGAGCAGTACTTC
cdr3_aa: CASSFSGNYEQYF

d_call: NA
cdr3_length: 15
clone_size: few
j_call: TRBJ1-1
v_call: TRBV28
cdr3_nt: TGTGCCAGCAGCTCCCCACCGTTGAGGGACACTGAAGCTTTCTTT
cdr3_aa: CASSSPPLRDTEAFF

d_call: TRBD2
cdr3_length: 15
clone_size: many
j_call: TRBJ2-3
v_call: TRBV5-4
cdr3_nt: TGTGCCAGCAGCGAGGGACTAGCTGAGCAGGATACGCAGTATTTT
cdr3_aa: CASSEGLAEQDTQYF

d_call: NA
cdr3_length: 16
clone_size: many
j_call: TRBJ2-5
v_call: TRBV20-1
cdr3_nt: TGCAGTGCCCCCCGCGTCCCTGCGACTAGGCACGAGACCCAGTACTTC
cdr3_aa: CSAPRVPATRHETQYF

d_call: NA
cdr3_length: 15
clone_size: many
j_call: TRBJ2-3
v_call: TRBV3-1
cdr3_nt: TGTGCCAGCAGCCAAGTAGGGGCGAGCACAGATACGCAGTATTTT
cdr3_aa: CASSQVGASTDTQYF

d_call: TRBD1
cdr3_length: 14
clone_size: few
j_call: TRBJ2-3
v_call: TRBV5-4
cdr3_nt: TGTGCCAGCAGAGGACAGGCGAGCACAGATACGCAGTATTTT
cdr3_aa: CASRGQASTDTQYF

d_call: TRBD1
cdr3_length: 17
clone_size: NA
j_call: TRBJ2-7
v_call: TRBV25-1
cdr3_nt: TGTGCCAGCAGTGATGTGGGTCGTTTGGACAGGGCCTACGAGCAGTACTTC
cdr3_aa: CASSDVGRLDRAYEQYF

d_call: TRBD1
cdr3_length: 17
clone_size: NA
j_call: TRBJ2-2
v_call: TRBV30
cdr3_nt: TGTGCCTGGACCCCAGGGAGGACAGGGAGATATACCGGGGAGCTGTTTTTT
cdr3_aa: CAWTPGRTGRYTGELFF

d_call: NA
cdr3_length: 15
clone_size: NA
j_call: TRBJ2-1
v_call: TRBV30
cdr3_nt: TGTGCCTGGAGGGAGACTCCTGATTTTATAGAGGGGCGGTTCTTC
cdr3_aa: CAWRETPDFIEGRFF

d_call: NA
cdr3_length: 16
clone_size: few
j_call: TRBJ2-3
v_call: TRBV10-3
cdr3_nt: TGTGCCATCAACCCTAGCGACCCAGGGGGCACAGATACGCAGTATTTT
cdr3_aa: CAINPSDPGGTDTQYF

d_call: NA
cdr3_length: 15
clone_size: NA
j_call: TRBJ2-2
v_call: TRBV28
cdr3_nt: TGTGCCAGCAGTTTATTTGGGACCTTTGGCGGGGAGCTGTTTTTT
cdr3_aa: CASSLFGTFGGELFF